A selection of T cell receptor beta chains follows, all from one sample in a study of T cells after yellow fever vaccination. TCRdb itself ran the 5' RACE reads through MiXCR, one entry per CDR3 protein. The sample contains around 550,000 distinct CDR3 sequences, 15% to 20% of which appear only once. Sequencing used PBMCs, obtained 15 days after the yellow fever booster vaccination. The receptors shown here come from a young man who received the YFV17D yellow fever vaccine. CDR3s include the opening cysteine and the closing phenylalanine or tryptophan. A D gene is named only where the DNA matches it firmly. Some rows have no size entry. The others give once, few or many, or a class for an expanded clone.

cdr3_nt cdr3_aa clone_size v_call d_call j_call
TGCAGCGTTGAATCCAGCGGGACAGATACGCAGTATTTT CSVESSGTDTQYF few TRBV29-1 - TRBJ2-3
TGTGCCAGCAGCCCCTCACGGGACAGGGCCCCCTACGAGCAGTACTTC CASSPSRDRAPYEQYF few TRBV7-2 TRBD1 TRBJ2-7
TGCGCCAGCTCTAGGGAGGGGGCCGCCGGGGAGCTGTTTTTT CASSREGAAGELFF - TRBV5-1 - TRBJ2-2
TGTGCCACCAGTGATTTGCGGGGGGAGCAGTACTTC CATSDLRGEQYF - TRBV24-1 - TRBJ2-7
TGTGCCAGCAGTCAAGCGGGAGAGGGTACCGGGGAGCTGTTTTTT CASSQAGEGTGELFF few TRBV12-3/TRBV12-4 TRBD2 TRBJ2-2
TGCAGTGCTAGAGATCAGGTGGGAGGCGTCACCGGGGAGCTGTTTTTT CSARDQVGGVTGELFF - TRBV20-1 - TRBJ2-2
TGTGCCAGCAGCCAAGATAAGGGACAAGCTTTCTTT CASSQDKGQAFF - TRBV3-1 - TRBJ1-1
TGTGCCAGCAGCCAAGAAACTAGCCGGGAGACCCAGTACTTC CASSQETSRETQYF few TRBV3-1 - TRBJ2-5
TGTGCCAGCAGTTCAGGGGTCAATCAGCCCCAGCATTTT CASSSGVNQPQHF - TRBV27 - TRBJ1-5
TGCAGCGTTCACGACAGGGTGGGTCAGTTCTTC CSVHDRVGQFF few TRBV29-1 TRBD1 TRBJ2-1
TGTGCCAGCAGCTTGGATTTCTCGGGATTATGGGCCCAAGAGACCCAGTACTTC CASSLDFSGLWAQETQYF - TRBV5-6 - TRBJ2-5
TGTGCCATCAGTGACAGCACCGCCTACAATGAGCAGTTCTTC CAISDSTAYNEQFF few TRBV10-3 - TRBJ2-1
TGTGCCACCAGTGATTACCAAACCGCCGGGACAGGGGACTTCAATGAGCAGTTCTTC CATSDYQTAGTGDFNEQFF - TRBV24-1 TRBD1 TRBJ2-1
TGTGCCAGTAAACAGGGAGCAGCTAACTATGGCTACACCTTC CASKQGAANYGYTF many TRBV19 - TRBJ1-2